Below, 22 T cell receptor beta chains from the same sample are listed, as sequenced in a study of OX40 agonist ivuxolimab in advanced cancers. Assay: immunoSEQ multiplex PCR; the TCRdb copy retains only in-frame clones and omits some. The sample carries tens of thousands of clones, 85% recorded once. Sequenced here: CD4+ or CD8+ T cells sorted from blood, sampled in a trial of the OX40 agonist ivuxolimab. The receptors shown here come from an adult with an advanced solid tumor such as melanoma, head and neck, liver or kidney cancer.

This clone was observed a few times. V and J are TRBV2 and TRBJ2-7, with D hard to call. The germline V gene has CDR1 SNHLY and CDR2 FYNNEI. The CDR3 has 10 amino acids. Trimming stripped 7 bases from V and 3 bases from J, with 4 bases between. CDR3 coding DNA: TGTGCCAGCATCCTCTACGAGCAGTACGTC. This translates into CASILYEQYV.

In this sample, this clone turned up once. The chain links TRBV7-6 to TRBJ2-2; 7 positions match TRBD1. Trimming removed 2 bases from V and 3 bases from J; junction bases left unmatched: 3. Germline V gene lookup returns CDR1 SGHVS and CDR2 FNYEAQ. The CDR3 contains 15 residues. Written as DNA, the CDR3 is TGTGCCAGCAGCTTACTACAGGGGTACACCGGGGAGCTGTTTTTT. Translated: CASSLLQGYTGELFF.

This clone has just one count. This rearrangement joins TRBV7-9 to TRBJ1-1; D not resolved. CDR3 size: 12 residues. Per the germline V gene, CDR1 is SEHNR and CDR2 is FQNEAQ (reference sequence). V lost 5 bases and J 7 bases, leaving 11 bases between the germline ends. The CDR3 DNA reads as TGTGCCAGCAGCGCCTCTACCCTTGAAGCTTTCTTT. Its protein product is CASSASTLEAFF.

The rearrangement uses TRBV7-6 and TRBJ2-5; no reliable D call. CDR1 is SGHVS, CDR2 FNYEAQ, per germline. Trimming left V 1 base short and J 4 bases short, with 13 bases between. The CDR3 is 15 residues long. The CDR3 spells CASSLESAGLETQYF. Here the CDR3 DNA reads TGTGCCAGCAGCTTAGAGTCTGCCGGGTTAGAGACCCAGTACTTC. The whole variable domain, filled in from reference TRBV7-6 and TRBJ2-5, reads GAGVSQSPRYKVTKRGQDVALRCDPISGHVSLYWYRQALGQGPEFLTYFNYEAQQDKSGLPNDRFSAERPEGSISTLTIQRTEQRDSAMYRCASSLESAGLETQYFGPGTRLLVL.

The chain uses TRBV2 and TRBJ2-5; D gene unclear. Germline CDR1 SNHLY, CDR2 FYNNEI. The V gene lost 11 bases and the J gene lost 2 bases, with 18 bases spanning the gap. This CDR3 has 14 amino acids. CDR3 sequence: CAGPPKGRQETQYF. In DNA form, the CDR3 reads TGTGCCGGGCCGCCCAAGGGCCGGCAAGAGACCCAGTACTTC.

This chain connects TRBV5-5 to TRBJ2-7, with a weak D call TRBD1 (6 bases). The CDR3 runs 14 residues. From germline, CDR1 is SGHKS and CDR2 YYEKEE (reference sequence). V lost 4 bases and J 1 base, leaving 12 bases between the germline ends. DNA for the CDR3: TGTGCCAGCAGCGCCGAGGGGGTGTCCTACGAGCAGTACGTC. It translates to CASSAEGVSYEQYV.

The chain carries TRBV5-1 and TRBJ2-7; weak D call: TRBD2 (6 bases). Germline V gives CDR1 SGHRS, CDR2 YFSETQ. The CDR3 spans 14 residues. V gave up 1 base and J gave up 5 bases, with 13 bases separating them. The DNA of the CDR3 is TGCGCCAGCAGCTTGTACGGGTCGGGGGACGAGCAGTACGTC. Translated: CASSLYGSGDEQYV.

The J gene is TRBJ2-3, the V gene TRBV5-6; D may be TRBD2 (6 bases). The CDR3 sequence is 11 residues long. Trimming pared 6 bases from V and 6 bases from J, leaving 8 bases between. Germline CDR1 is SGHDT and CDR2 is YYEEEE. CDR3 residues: CASTRGDTQYF. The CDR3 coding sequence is TGTGCCAGCACCCGGGGGGATACGCAGTATTTT.

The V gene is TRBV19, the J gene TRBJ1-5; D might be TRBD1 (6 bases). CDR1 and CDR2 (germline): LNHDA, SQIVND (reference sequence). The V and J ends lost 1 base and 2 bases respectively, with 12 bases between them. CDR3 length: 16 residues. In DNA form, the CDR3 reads TGTGCCAGTAGTATAGTGGGGGGCCTGGGCAATCAGCCCCAGCATTTT. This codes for CASSIVGGLGNQPQHF. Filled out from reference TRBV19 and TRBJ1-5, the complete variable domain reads DGGITQSPKYLFRKEGQNVTLSCEQNLNHDAMYWYRQDPGQGLRLIYYSQIVNDFQKGDIAEGYSVSREKKESFPLTVTSAQKNPTAFYLCASSIVGGLGNQPQHFGDGTRLSIL.

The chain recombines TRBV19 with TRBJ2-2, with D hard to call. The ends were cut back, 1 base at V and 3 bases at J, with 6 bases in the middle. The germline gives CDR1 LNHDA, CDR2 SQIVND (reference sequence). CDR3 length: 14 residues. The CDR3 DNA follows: TGTGCCAGTAGTATAGGGTTGTACACCGGGGAGCTGTTTTTT. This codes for CASSIGLYTGELFF.

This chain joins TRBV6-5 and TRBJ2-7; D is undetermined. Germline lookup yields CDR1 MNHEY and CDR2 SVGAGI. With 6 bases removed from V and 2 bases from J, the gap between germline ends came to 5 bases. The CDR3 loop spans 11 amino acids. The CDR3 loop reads CASRATYEQYV. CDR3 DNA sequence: TGTGCCAGCAGGGCGACCTACGAGCAGTACGTC.

CDR3: CASSSGTGTRNTIYF. The DNA for the CDR3 is TGTGCCAGCAGTTCCGGGACAGGGACTCGAAACACCATATATTTT. V usage is TRBV6-5 and J usage is TRBJ1-3, with 9 bases fitting TRBD1. The CDR3 has 15 residues. J lost 5 bases, V lost 4 bases, and 6 bases had no gene match. CDR1 and CDR2 (germline): MNHEY, SVGAGI.

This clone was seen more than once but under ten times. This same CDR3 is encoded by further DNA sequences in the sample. The CDR3 reads CASSLDRGSYEQYF. The CDR3 DNA is TGTGCCAGCAGCTTAGACAGGGGGTCCTACGAGCAGTACTTC. This chain uses TRBV11-2 with TRBJ2-7; TRBD1 aligns across 7 bases. V lost 0 bases, J lost 1 base, and 0 bases stayed unmatched. The CDR3 is 14 residues long. Per germline, CDR1 SGHAT and CDR2 FQNNGV.

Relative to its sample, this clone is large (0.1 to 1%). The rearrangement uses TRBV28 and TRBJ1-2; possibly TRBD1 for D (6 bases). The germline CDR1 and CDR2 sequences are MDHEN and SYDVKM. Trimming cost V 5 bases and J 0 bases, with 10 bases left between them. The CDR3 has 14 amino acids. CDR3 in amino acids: CASSPDSSNYGYTF. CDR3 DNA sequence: TGTGCCAGCAGTCCGGACAGCTCTAACTATGGCTACACCTTC.

The CDR3 DNA is TGTGCCACCAGCACCTACAATGAGCAGTTCTTC. Its protein product is CATSTYNEQFF. The chain has TRBV15 and TRBJ2-1; D not certain. The CDR3 spans 11 residues. Germline CDR1 LNHNV, CDR2 YYDKDF (reference sequence). Trimming left V 4 bases short and J 2 bases short, with 0 bases between.

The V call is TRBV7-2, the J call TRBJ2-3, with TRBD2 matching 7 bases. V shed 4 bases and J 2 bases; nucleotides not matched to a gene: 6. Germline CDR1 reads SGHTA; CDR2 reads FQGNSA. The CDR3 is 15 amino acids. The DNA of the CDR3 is TGTGCCAGCAGCTCCGGGACTATAAACACAGATACGCAGTATTTT. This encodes CASSSGTINTDTQYF.

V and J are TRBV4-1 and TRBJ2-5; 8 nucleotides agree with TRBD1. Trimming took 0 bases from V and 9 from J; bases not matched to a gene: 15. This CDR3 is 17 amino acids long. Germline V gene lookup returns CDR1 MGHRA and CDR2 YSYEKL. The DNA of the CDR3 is TGCGCCAGCAGCCAAGAGATTATGGGACAGGCCGGCGGGGCCCAGTACTTC. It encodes CASSQEIMGQAGGAQYF.

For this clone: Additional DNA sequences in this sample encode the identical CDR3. In nucleotides, the CDR3 is TGTGCCAGCAGTTTGTCTAGGGGGAACACCGGGGAGCTGTTTTTT. It encodes CASSLSRGNTGELFF. V and J are TRBV27 and TRBJ2-2, with a weak D call TRBD1 (5 bases). Between the trimmed V and J ends, which lost 3 bases and 1 base, there was a span of 9 bases. This CDR3 is built from 15 residues. Germline values: CDR1 MNHEY, CDR2 SMNVEV (reference sequence).

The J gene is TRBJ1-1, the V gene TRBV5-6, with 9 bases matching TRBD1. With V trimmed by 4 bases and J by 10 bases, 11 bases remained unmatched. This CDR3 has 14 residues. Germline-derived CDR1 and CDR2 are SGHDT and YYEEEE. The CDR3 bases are TGTGCCAGCAGCGGTCCCGGGACAGGGCTAGGAGCTTTCTTT. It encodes CASSGPGTGLGAFF.

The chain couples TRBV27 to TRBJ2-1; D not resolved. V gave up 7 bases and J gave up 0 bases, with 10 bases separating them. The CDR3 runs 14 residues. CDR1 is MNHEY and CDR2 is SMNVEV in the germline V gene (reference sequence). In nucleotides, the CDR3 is TGTGCCAGCAAAATAGGGAACTCCTACAATGAGCAGTTCTTC. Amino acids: CASKIGNSYNEQFF.

The CDR3 bases are TGCGCCAGCAGCCCCGGACTAGCGAGGGAGCAGTACGTC. The encoded protein is CASSPGLAREQYV. V is TRBV5-1 and J is TRBJ2-7, with 9 bases matching TRBD2. The CDR3 length is 13 residues. Germline V CDR1 and CDR2: SGHRS, YFSETQ. The J segment lost 7 bases and the V segment lost 4 bases, leaving 6 bases of the junction unmatched.

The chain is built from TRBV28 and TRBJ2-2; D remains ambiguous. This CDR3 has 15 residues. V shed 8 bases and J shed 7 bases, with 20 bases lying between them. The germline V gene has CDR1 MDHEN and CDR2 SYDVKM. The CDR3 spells CASRSRAEHIGELFF. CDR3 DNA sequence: TGTGCCAGCCGTTCCCGGGCAGAACACATCGGGGAGCTGTTTTTT. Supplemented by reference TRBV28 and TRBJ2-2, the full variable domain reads DVKVTQSSRYLVKRTGEKVFLECVQDMDHENMFWYRQDPGLGLRLIYFSYDVKMKEKGDIPEGYSVSREKKERFSLILESASTNQTSMYLCASRSRAEHIGELFFGEGSRLTVL.